This TCR beta chain was identified during a study of T cell responses to AZD1222 COVID-19 vaccine. The germline gives CDR1 MDHEN, CDR2 SYDVKM. Deletions cut 6 bases from V and 1 base from J, with 6 bases between. CDR3 length equals 12 residues. Data came from immunoSEQ multiplex PCR; TCRdb stores just in-frame clones and leaves some out. The sample consists of 120,000 to 150,000 clones, roughly nine tenths of them appearing once. The specimen was peripheral blood, collected 28 days after the second AZD1222 dose. J is TRBJ2-5 and V is TRBV28; D gene unclear. This receptor was obtained from an adult who received the AZD1222 COVID-19 vaccine. The CDR3 DNA is TGTGCCAGCAGCAGTTTCCAAGAGACCCAGTACTTC. It yields the protein CASSSFQETQYF.